The 17 T cell receptor beta chains below all came from one sample that was sequenced in a study of human T cells and chemical hapten exposure. TCRdb re-analysed the RACE reads in MiXCR, keeping a single row per CDR3 protein. This table holds approximately 82,000 distinct CDR3 sequences, about 11% found once. Described time point: patch test 1, 2 weeks after DPC sensitization. Treatment reported: therapeutic diphenylcyclopropenone sensitization with weekly scalp DPC. The source material was whole blood, sampled in connection with sensitization to the hapten diphenylcyclopropenone (DPC). These receptors came from a man aged 40-49 years with alopecia areata. Some clones in this sample may be carry-over from other donors' samples.

The rearrangement joins TRBV24-1 to TRBJ2-2; 8 bases are shared with TRBD2. J lost 1 base, V lost 3 bases, and 0 bases had no gene match. The germline gives CDR1 KGHDR, CDR2 SFDVKD. The CDR3 spans 15 residues. CDR3 nucleotide sequence: TGTGCCACCAGTGATAGCGGGAGGAACACCGGGGAGCTGTTTTTT. Residues: CATSDSGRNTGELFF.

The rearrangement links TRBV3-1 to TRBJ1-1; D call uncertain. Deletions cut 4 bases from V and 7 bases from J, with 16 bases between. This CDR3 comprises 14 residues. Germline CDR1 reads LGHDT; CDR2 reads YNNKEL (reference sequence). Here the CDR3 DNA reads TGTGCCAGCAGCCGCGAGGTTGTTGCGGTTGAAGCTTTCTTT. Protein product: CASSREVVAVEAFF.

The chain uses TRBV27 and TRBJ2-1, with TRBD2 matching over 7 bases. The CDR3 covers 14 residues. Looked up from germline, CDR1 is MNHEY and CDR2 is SMNVEV (reference sequence). With 0 bases clipped from V and 7 bases from J, the junction kept 3 bases outside the gene matches. CDR3: CASSLSSGGNEQFF. In nucleotides, the CDR3 is TGTGCCAGCAGTTTATCCTCGGGGGGTAATGAGCAGTTCTTC.

This clonotype was counted between two and nine times. The J gene is TRBJ2-1, the V gene TRBV3-1; perhaps TRBD1 as D (5 bases). V was trimmed by 4 bases and J by 7 bases, leaving 17 bases between them. Germline V gene lookup returns CDR1 LGHDT and CDR2 YNNKEL (reference sequence). There are 15 residues in the CDR3. The CDR3 loop is CASSLGKGPRNEQFF. DNA of the CDR3: TGTGCCAGCAGCCTCGGTAAGGGGCCACGGAATGAGCAGTTCTTC.

This clonotype was seen at least ten times. The chain is built from TRBV4-2 and TRBJ2-1; 11 positions match TRBD2. J gave up 6 bases and V 0 bases, and 4 bases lay outside the gene matches. Germline-derived CDR1 and CDR2 are LGHNA and YNFKEQ. This CDR3 has 16 residues. As DNA, the CDR3 is TGTGCCAGCAGCCAAGATCTCGGGACTAGCGGCAATGAGCAGTTCTTC. It translates to CASSQDLGTSGNEQFF.

The V gene is TRBV19, the J gene TRBJ2-1; D gene ambiguous. The germline V and J ends were trimmed by 1 base and 4 bases, with 8 bases remaining between them. This CDR3 contains 14 residues. Germline loops: CDR1 LNHDA, CDR2 SQIVND (reference sequence). The CDR3 reads CASSIVVNYNEQFF. CDR3 DNA: TGTGCCAGTAGTATAGTCGTTAATTACAATGAGCAGTTCTTC. Combining the CDR3 with reference TRBV19 and TRBJ2-1 gives the whole variable domain DGGITQSPKYLFRKEGQNVTLSCEQNLNHDAMYWYRQDPGQGLRLIYYSQIVNDFQKGDIAEGYSVSREKKESFPLTVTSAQKNPTAFYLCASSIVVNYNEQFFGPGTRLTVL.

The CDR3 DNA sequence: TGTGCCAGCAGTTTGGACAGATTTAACACCGGGGAGCTGTTTTTT. Translation: CASSLDRFNTGELFF. The chain couples TRBV27 to TRBJ2-2; D possibly corresponds to TRBD1 (6 bases). The CDR3 totals 15 residues. Trimming removed 3 bases at V and 2 bases at J, with 10 bases between. In germline, CDR1 is MNHEY, CDR2 SMNVEV (reference sequence).

V gene TRBV7-6 combines with J gene TRBJ2-1; no clear D. With 0 bases removed from V and 5 bases from J, the gap between germline ends came to 8 bases. The CDR3 loop spans 14 amino acids. Germline V lookup: CDR1 SGHVS, CDR2 FNYEAQ. The CDR3 loop is CASSLAVRHNEQFF. The CDR3, as DNA: TGTGCCAGCAGCTTAGCGGTGCGCCACAATGAGCAGTTCTTC.

The gene calls are TRBV29-1 and TRBJ1-1, with D unclear. The CDR3 is 10 amino acids. CDR1 is SQVTM and CDR2 is ANQGSEA in the germline V gene. The V gene lost 4 bases and the J gene lost 5 bases, with 5 bases spanning the gap. The CDR3 here is CSVGATEAFF. As DNA, the CDR3 is TGCAGCGTTGGTGCTACTGAAGCTTTCTTT.

This clonotype has ten or more counts. V and J are TRBV6-1 and TRBJ2-7, with 14 bases lining up with TRBD2. CDR1 and CDR2 (germline): MNHNS, SASEGT. CDR3 size: 15 residues. J gave up 4 bases and V 6 bases, and 5 bases lay outside the gene matches. CDR3 region: CASSEGLAGAYEQYV. For the CDR3, the DNA is TGTGCCAGCAGCGAGGGACTAGCGGGAGCGTACGAGCAGTACGTC.

The rearrangement links TRBV7-9 to TRBJ1-2, with a possible D match to TRBD1 (5 bases). Germline CDR1 reads SEHNR; CDR2 reads FQNEAQ (reference sequence). The CDR3 covers 13 residues. Trimming cost V 3 bases and J 6 bases, with 11 bases left between them. CDR3 coding DNA: TGTGCCAGCAGCTTTGTGGGGGACGATGGCTACACCTTC. Its translation: CASSFVGDDGYTF.

This chain uses TRBV28 with TRBJ2-4, with D possibly being TRBD1 (5 bases). Looked up from germline, CDR1 is MDHEN and CDR2 is SYDVKM. Trimming took off 5 bases at V and 1 base at J, with 18 bases between the two ends. The CDR3 totals 17 residues. CDR3: CASSAAFRAVAKNIQYF. CDR3 nucleotides: TGTGCCAGCAGTGCCGCTTTCAGGGCGGTTGCCAAAAACATTCAGTACTTC.

The chain couples TRBV29-1 to TRBJ2-2; D may match TRBD1 or TRBD2 (5 bases each). The germline CDR1 and CDR2 sequences are SQVTM and ANQGSEA. Trimming shortened V by 4 bases and J by 5 bases, and 11 bases separated the two germline ends. The CDR3 is 13 amino acids. This CDR3 is CSVGSGRTGELFF. The CDR3 DNA is TGCAGCGTTGGATCGGGGCGAACCGGGGAGCTGTTTTTT.

The V call is TRBV20-1, the J call TRBJ2-3; 10 bases line up with TRBD2. Germline CDR1 reads DFQATT; CDR2 reads SNEGSKA (reference sequence). The CDR3 contains 15 residues. The trim removed 5 bases at V and 11 bases at J, leaving 16 bases unmatched. CDR3 protein: CSAPDVGGLANRQYF. The CDR3 nucleotides read TGCAGTGCTCCCGACGTAGGGGGACTAGCGAATAGGCAGTATTTT.

This clonotype was recorded many times. The rearrangement links TRBV29-1 to TRBJ1-1; TRBD1 aligns across 7 bases. Germline V CDR1 and CDR2: SQVTM, ANQGSEA. This CDR3 has 16 amino acids. V shed 4 bases, J shed 0 bases, and the junction held 11 bases outside the gene matches. CDR3 sequence reads: CSVVTGVTKLNTEAFF. The DNA of the CDR3 is TGCAGCGTTGTTACAGGGGTCACCAAACTGAACACTGAAGCTTTCTTT.

This clonotype has more than one count but fewer than ten. The chain has TRBV7-2 and TRBJ1-1; D is uncertain. Trimming took 3 bases from V and 2 from J, leaving 16 bases between them. The CDR3 length is 16 residues. Germline CDR1 reads SGHTA; CDR2 reads FQGNSA. CDR3 DNA sequence: TGTGCCAGCAGCTTCTCCCCGGCGGCAGATAACACTGAAGCTTTCTTT. It translates to CASSFSPAADNTEAFF.

This clonotype was detected ten times or more. The rearrangement links TRBV12-3 or TRBV12-4 to TRBJ2-2; unclear D gene. V was pared by 6 bases and J by 2 bases, with 22 bases between. CDR3 size: 18 residues. CDR3 sequence: CASRPAWTDRSNTGELFF. In nucleotides, the CDR3 is TGTGCCAGCAGGCCTGCCTGGACCGATCGGTCCAACACCGGGGAGCTGTTTTTT.